The clone carrying this T cell receptor (beta chain) has more than one count but fewer than ten. Its antigen is not identified. This entry comes from a study of response to subunit inactivated influenza vaccine. Trimming removed 7 bases from V and 5 bases from J, with 10 bases in between. In germline, CDR1 is SGHRS, CDR2 YFSETQ. The CDR3 extends over 12 amino acids. General study points: The authors suggested that every seasonal influenza vaccination recruits few new T cells.

Via MiXCR, TCRdb re-called the RT-PCR reads, giving one row per CDR3 protein. The profile shows 590,000 or so distinct CDR3 sequences, 14% of them singletons. The chain couples TRBV5-1 to TRBJ2-1; D unclear. Material: PBMCs from blood, obtained less than 15 days before vaccination. The sequence was collected from a man aged 45-65 years who received an inactivated influenza vaccine. DNA for the CDR3: TGCGCCAGCCACATTCAACACAATGAGCAGTTCTTC. Its protein is CASHIQHNEQFF. The full variable domain, completed using reference TRBV5-1 and TRBJ2-1, is KAGVTQTPRYLIKTRGQQVTLSCSPISGHRSVSWYQQTPGQGLQFLFEYFSETQRNKGNFPGRFSGRQFSNSRSEMNVSTLELGDSALYLCASHIQHNEQFFGPGTRLTVL.